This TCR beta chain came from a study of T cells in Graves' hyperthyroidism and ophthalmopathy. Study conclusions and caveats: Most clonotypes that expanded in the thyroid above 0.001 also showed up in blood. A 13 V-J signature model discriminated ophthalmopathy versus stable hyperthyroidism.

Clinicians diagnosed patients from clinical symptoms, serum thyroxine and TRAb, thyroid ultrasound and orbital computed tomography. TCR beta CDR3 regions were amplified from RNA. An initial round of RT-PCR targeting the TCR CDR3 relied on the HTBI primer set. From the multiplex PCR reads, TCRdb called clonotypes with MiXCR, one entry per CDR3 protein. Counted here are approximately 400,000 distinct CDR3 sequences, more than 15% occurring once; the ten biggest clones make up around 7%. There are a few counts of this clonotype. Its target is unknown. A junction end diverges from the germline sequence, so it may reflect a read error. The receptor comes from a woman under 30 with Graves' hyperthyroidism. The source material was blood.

For the CDR3, the DNA is TGTGTCAGCACCTTCACCTGGACTAGCGGGAGCAATGAGCAGTTCTTC. It specifies CVSTFTWTSGSNEQFF. This chain links TRBV7-9 with TRBJ2-1; 13 nucleotides agree with TRBD2. Germline lookup yields CDR1 SEHNR and CDR2 FQNEAQ (reference sequence). The CDR3 consists of 16 residues.